The entry below gives a single TCR beta chain sequence along with its context. Its antigen is unidentified. This sample was taken from a study of OX40 agonist ivuxolimab in advanced cancers. Study information: Cohort: 80% to 90% men, mean age around 60, aged about 20 to 90. Study-wide findings and caveats: At 0.1 to 3.0 mg/kg, clonal expansion of CD4+ and CD8+ blood T cells had occurred by week 6. Antigen specificity of clonally expanded peripheral T cells was not established.

The length of the CDR3 is 20 residues. With 4 bases clipped from V and 0 bases from J, the junction kept 10 bases outside the gene matches. Germline V gene lookup returns CDR1 ENHRY and CDR2 SYGVKD. Measured with immunoSEQ multiplex PCR; TCRdb has only the in-frame clones, and not every one. The sample consists of under 50,000 clones, around 87% of them appearing once. The sequencing here drew on CD4+ or CD8+ T cells sorted from blood, taken in a trial of the OX40 agonist ivuxolimab. The sequence derives from an adult with an advanced solid tumor such as melanoma, head and neck, liver or kidney cancer. This chain links TRBV10-3 with TRBJ2-4; 15 bases map to TRBD2. In DNA, the CDR3 is TGTGCCATCAGTGTGGGACTAGCGGGAGGCCCCGACTTAGCCAAAAACATTCAGTACTTC. The encoded protein is CAISVGLAGGPDLAKNIQYF.